The rows below give T cell receptor beta chains drawn from one sample of a study of naive and memory T cell subsets. TCRdb recomputed calls from the 5' RACE reads with MiXCR, one row per CDR3 protein. The table includes roughly 62,000 distinct CDR3 sequences, around 8% detected once. These receptors all stem from a female donor in good health. The CDR3 runs from the conserved cysteine through the conserved F or W. The order of the fields is J gene, clone size, D gene, V gene, CDR3 protein, CDR3 DNA. A D gene is named only where the DNA matches it firmly. Clone size is given for some rows only: seen once, a few or many times, or a class if the clone is expanded.

j_call: TRBJ2-7
clone_size: NA
d_call: TRBD1
v_call: TRBV19
cdr3_aa: CASSPWTGSSYEQYF
cdr3_nt: TGTGCCAGTAGTCCCTGGACAGGGAGCTCCTACGAGCAGTACTTC

j_call: TRBJ1-6
clone_size: NA
d_call: NA
v_call: TRBV20-1
cdr3_aa: CSARRGKSWDSPLHF
cdr3_nt: TGCAGTGCTCGGCGAGGGAAGAGCTGGGACTCACCCCTCCACTTT

j_call: TRBJ1-5
clone_size: many
d_call: TRBD1
v_call: TRBV10-3
cdr3_aa: CAISESQGGQPQHF
cdr3_nt: TGTGCCATCAGTGAATCACAGGGGGGTCAGCCCCAGCATTTT

j_call: TRBJ2-5
clone_size: many
d_call: TRBD2
v_call: TRBV7-7
cdr3_aa: CASSLGRGWQETQYF
cdr3_nt: TGTGCTAGCAGCTTGGGGAGGGGATGGCAAGAGACCCAGTACTTC

j_call: TRBJ1-1
clone_size: few
d_call: NA
v_call: TRBV7-9
cdr3_aa: CASSPTHTEAFF
cdr3_nt: TGTGCCAGCAGCCCGACACACACTGAAGCTTTCTTT

j_call: TRBJ2-2
clone_size: NA
d_call: TRBD2
v_call: TRBV7-3
cdr3_aa: CASRRREGPDTGELFF
cdr3_nt: TGTGCCAGCAGGAGGCGGGAGGGCCCGGACACCGGGGAGCTGTTTTTT

j_call: TRBJ1-1
clone_size: NA
d_call: NA
v_call: TRBV18
cdr3_aa: CASSPNGDEAFF
cdr3_nt: TGTGCCAGCTCACCCAACGGGGATGAAGCTTTCTTT

j_call: TRBJ1-5
clone_size: many
d_call: TRBD1
v_call: TRBV2
cdr3_aa: CASSETGLRNQPQHF
cdr3_nt: TGTGCCAGCAGTGAGACAGGGCTCCGCAATCAGCCCCAGCATTTT

j_call: TRBJ1-2
clone_size: many
d_call: TRBD1
v_call: TRBV7-9
cdr3_aa: CASSRGTGYGYTF
cdr3_nt: TGTGCCAGCAGCCGTGGGACAGGGTATGGCTACACCTTC

j_call: TRBJ1-1
clone_size: NA
d_call: TRBD1
v_call: TRBV10-3
cdr3_aa: CAITSGTGNTEAFF
cdr3_nt: TGTGCCATCACCAGCGGGACAGGGAACACTGAAGCTTTCTTT

j_call: TRBJ1-2
clone_size: many
d_call: NA
v_call: TRBV12-3/TRBV12-4
cdr3_aa: CASSLNSNSNYGYTF
cdr3_nt: TGTGCCAGCAGTTTGAACAGCAATTCTAACTATGGCTACACCTTC

j_call: TRBJ1-1
clone_size: many
d_call: TRBD1
v_call: TRBV29-1
cdr3_aa: CSVLDRATEAFF
cdr3_nt: TGCAGCGTCCTGGACAGGGCCACTGAAGCTTTCTTT

j_call: TRBJ2-1
clone_size: NA
d_call: TRBD2
v_call: TRBV20-1
cdr3_aa: CSALRTSGIYNEQFF
cdr3_nt: TGCAGTGCCTTACGGACTAGCGGGATCTACAATGAGCAGTTCTTC

j_call: TRBJ2-2
clone_size: NA
d_call: NA
v_call: TRBV7-9
cdr3_aa: CASSLQSTQSTGELFF
cdr3_nt: TGTGCCAGCAGCCTCCAATCAACTCAGAGCACCGGGGAGCTGTTTTTT

j_call: TRBJ1-1
clone_size: many
d_call: NA
v_call: TRBV18
cdr3_aa: CASSPNRNTEAFF
cdr3_nt: TGTGCCAGCTCACCAAACAGGAACACTGAAGCTTTCTTT

j_call: TRBJ2-1
clone_size: few
d_call: TRBD2
v_call: TRBV9
cdr3_aa: CASSVVTGGPRNEQFF
cdr3_nt: TGTGCCAGCAGCGTAGTGACGGGAGGTCCCCGCAATGAGCAGTTCTTC

j_call: TRBJ2-6
clone_size: many
d_call: TRBD1
v_call: TRBV7-9
cdr3_aa: CASIQWTGGAFAGANVLTF
cdr3_nt: TGTGCCAGCATACAATGGACAGGGGGCGCTTTTGCTGGGGCCAACGTCCTGACTTTC

j_call: TRBJ1-2
clone_size: NA
d_call: TRBD1
v_call: TRBV10-2
cdr3_aa: CASSPFTGDGYTF
cdr3_nt: TGCGCCAGCAGCCCCTTCACAGGGGACGGCTACACCTTC

j_call: TRBJ1-2
clone_size: many
d_call: TRBD1
v_call: TRBV19
cdr3_aa: CASSYQTGGGYTF
cdr3_nt: TGTGCCAGTAGTTACCAGACAGGGGGAGGCTACACCTTC

j_call: TRBJ2-7
clone_size: many
d_call: NA
v_call: TRBV19
cdr3_aa: CASRAGVGSSYEQYF
cdr3_nt: TGTGCCAGTAGGGCTGGAGTGGGAAGCTCCTACGAGCAGTACTTC

j_call: TRBJ2-7
clone_size: few
d_call: NA
v_call: TRBV7-9
cdr3_aa: CASSSTQGLSYEQYF
cdr3_nt: TGTGCCAGCAGTTCAACCCAGGGCCTATCCTACGAGCAGTACTTC

j_call: TRBJ2-3
clone_size: many
d_call: NA
v_call: TRBV28
cdr3_aa: CASSLAYTQYF
cdr3_nt: TGTGCCAGCAGTTTAGCATATACGCAGTATTTT

j_call: TRBJ1-5
clone_size: many
d_call: NA
v_call: TRBV10-1
cdr3_aa: CASSASSNQPQHF
cdr3_nt: TGCGCCAGCAGTGCGAGTAGCAATCAGCCCCAGCATTTT

j_call: TRBJ1-3
clone_size: many
d_call: NA
v_call: TRBV6-5
cdr3_aa: CASSYSRLLPGNTIYF
cdr3_nt: TGTGCCAGCAGTTACTCCAGGCTCCTGCCCGGAAACACCATATATTTT

j_call: TRBJ2-3
clone_size: NA
d_call: TRBD1
v_call: TRBV12-3/TRBV12-4
cdr3_aa: CASSLGQADTQYF
cdr3_nt: TGTGCCAGCAGTCTAGGACAGGCAGATACGCAGTATTTT

j_call: TRBJ1-6
clone_size: few
d_call: NA
v_call: TRBV5-1
cdr3_aa: CASSLAGPASNSPLHF
cdr3_nt: TGCGCCAGCAGCTTGGCGGGACCCGCATCGAATTCACCCCTCCACTTT

j_call: TRBJ1-6
clone_size: NA
d_call: TRBD1
v_call: TRBV20-1
cdr3_aa: CSARQERDRARDSPLNF
cdr3_nt: TGCAGTGCTAGACAGGAAAGAGACAGGGCTAGGGATTCACCCCTCAACTTT

j_call: TRBJ2-1
clone_size: few
d_call: NA
v_call: TRBV9
cdr3_aa: CASSYRDGAYNEQFF
cdr3_nt: TGTGCCAGCAGCTACCGGGACGGCGCCTACAATGAGCAGTTCTTC